These 26 T cell receptor beta chains were all obtained from the same sample, sequenced in a study of T cells in Graves' hyperthyroidism and ophthalmopathy (dated by TCRdb to the late 2010s). Library construction relied on multiplex PCR. Sequenced using an Illumina HiSeq 2000. The TCR beta CDR3 regions were amplified from the RNA transcripts. The TCR CDR3 was subjected to a first round of RT-PCR using the HTBI primer set and the Qiagen OneStep RT-PCR kit. TCRdb reran the public reads through fastp at Q25 and MiXCR, keeping productive beta chains. Every distinct CDR3 protein forms one entry, paired with its most common genes and DNA. Counted in this sample were about 640,000 distinct CDR3 sequences; around 21% of them appeared once. Approximately 30% of the sample is held by the ten biggest clonotypes. The specimen sequenced was blood. The receptors were sampled from a man aged 30-40 years with Graves' ophthalmopathy.

This clonotype was recorded a few times. The chain links TRBV30 to TRBJ1-3; 10 bases match TRBD1. Germline V gene data show CDR1 as GTSNPN and CDR2 as SVGIG (reference sequence). The V and J ends lost 3 bases and 0 bases, in that order; junction bases with no gene match: 5. CDR3 length equals 16 residues. DNA of the CDR3: TGTGCCTGGAGGGGGACAGGGGCACACTCTGGAAACACCATATATTTT. Its translation: CAWRGTGAHSGNTIYF.

This chain connects TRBV27 to TRBJ2-1, with D perhaps TRBD1 or TRBD2 (6 bases each). Trimming removed 7 bases from V and 0 bases from J, with 13 bases in between. Germline V lookup: CDR1 MNHEY, CDR2 SMNVEV (reference sequence). The CDR3 contains 15 residues. The CDR3 DNA follows: TGTGCCAGCACCACGGGGGCAGCCTCCTACAATGAGCAGTTCTTC. Protein product: CASTTGAASYNEQFF.

The chain uses TRBV18 and TRBJ1-1; D not resolved. CDR1 is KGHSH, CDR2 LQKENI, per germline. The length of the CDR3 is 16 residues. The ends were cut back, 5 bases at V and 0 bases at J, with 16 bases in the middle. CDR3 sequence (DNA): TGTGCCAGCTCAAACTCAGCACAGAGCATGAACACTGAAGCTTTCTTT. Residues: CASSNSAQSMNTEAFF. Full variable domain (outside the CDR3, taken from reference TRBV18 and TRBJ1-1): NAGVMQNPRHLVRRRGQEARLRCSPMKGHSHVYWYRQLPEEGLKFMVYLQKENIIDESGMPKERFSAEFPKEGPSILRIQQVVRGDSAAYFCASSNSAQSMNTEAFFGQGTRLTVV.

This clonotype was seen a few times. The genes are TRBV24-1 and TRBJ2-1, with D possibly matching TRBD1 (7 bases). V lost 3 bases and J lost 1, with 18 bases in between. CDR3 length: 18 amino acids. Germline V gene sequence: CDR1 KGHDR, CDR2 SFDVKD. CDR3 sequence reads: CATSDHLTGRRSYNEQFF. CDR3 DNA sequence: TGTGCCACCAGTGATCATCTGACAGGGAGGAGATCCTACAATGAGCAGTTCTTC.

The table lists this clonotype with many counts. This chain uses TRBV27 with TRBJ1-1; no definite D call. The CDR3 spans 14 residues. CDR1 and CDR2 from the germline V gene are MNHEY and SMNVEV (reference sequence). V was shortened by 6 bases and J by 0 bases, with 11 bases between the two germline ends. CDR3 loop: CASSSTGMNTEAFF. The CDR3 DNA follows: TGTGCCAGCAGCTCGACTGGTATGAACACTGAAGCTTTCTTT.

This clonotype occurred a few times. The rearrangement uses TRBV6-1 and TRBJ2-7; 8 bases fit TRBD2. The CDR3 runs 13 residues. V shed 3 bases and J 2 bases; nucleotides not matched to a gene: 0. The germline V gene has CDR1 MNHNS and CDR2 SASEGT. This CDR3 is CASSERGAYEQYF. DNA of the CDR3: TGTGCCAGCAGTGAGCGGGGGGCCTACGAGCAGTACTTC.

This clonotype showed up many times. The rearrangement uses TRBV7-9 and TRBJ2-7; D call uncertain. Between the trimmed V and J ends, which lost 0 bases and 2 bases, there was a span of 8 bases. CDR3 length: 14 amino acids. The V gene's germline CDR1 is SEHNR and CDR2 FQNEAQ (reference sequence). Here the CDR3 DNA reads TGTGCCAGCAGCTTAGCCTTCTACCCCTACGAGCAGTACTTC. Translated: CASSLAFYPYEQYF.

This clonotype was counted at least ten times. This chain uses TRBV28 with TRBJ1-2, with a possible D match to TRBD1 (5 bases). The germline V gene has CDR1 MDHEN and CDR2 SYDVKM. Trimming removed 3 bases from V and 4 bases from J, with 15 bases in between. CDR3 length: 15 residues. The CDR3 loop reads CASSFGRGRLYGYTF. The CDR3 DNA reads as TGTGCCAGCAGTTTTGGGAGGGGCCGGCTCTATGGCTACACCTTC.

There are a few counts of this clonotype. The chain recombines TRBV20-1 with TRBJ2-1, with 12 bases identical to TRBD2. J gave up 5 bases and V 4 bases, and 3 bases lay outside the gene matches. In germline, CDR1 is DFQATT, CDR2 SNEGSKA (reference sequence). This CDR3 has 14 residues. The CDR3 is CSANGLAGNNEQFF. The CDR3 bases are TGCAGTGCTAACGGACTAGCGGGAAACAATGAGCAGTTCTTC.

This clonotype was seen more than once but under ten times. This rearrangement joins TRBV7-2 to TRBJ1-1; a weak D match, TRBD1 (5 bases). V was clipped by 1 base and J by 0 bases, with 15 bases between them. CDR1 is SGHTA, CDR2 FQGNSA, per germline. There are 17 residues in the CDR3. For the CDR3, the DNA is TGTGCCAGCAGCTTAGGGGGGTTAGGGCCTATGAACACTGAAGCTTTCTTT. Encoded protein: CASSLGGLGPMNTEAFF.

This clonotype was observed a few times. The chain employs TRBV10-3 and TRBJ2-3; unclear D gene. V gave up 8 bases and J gave up 1 base, with 16 bases separating them. Germline V CDR1 and CDR2: ENHRY, SYGVKD. The CDR3 has 15 residues. The CDR3 spells CAISDPARGTDTQYF. The CDR3 nucleotides read TGTGCCATCTCGGACCCGGCCCGTGGCACAGATACGCAGTATTTT.

The chain recombines TRBV2 with TRBJ2-5, with a weak D call TRBD1 (6 bases). The CDR3 runs to 17 residues. Trimming removed 6 bases from V and 2 bases from J, with 22 bases in between. The germline CDR1 and CDR2 sequences are SNHLY and FYNNEI. The CDR3 is CASSHSDRYRRQETQYF. Here the CDR3 DNA reads TGTGCCAGCAGCCACTCCGACAGGTATCGGAGACAAGAGACCCAGTACTTC.

The chain has TRBV24-1 and TRBJ2-1, with D possibly matching TRBD1 (6 bases). V was trimmed by 3 bases and J by 2 bases, leaving 13 bases between them. This CDR3 region has 16 residues. Germline-derived CDR1 and CDR2 are KGHDR and SFDVKD. CDR3 DNA sequence: TGTGCCACCAGTGATAAAGAACAGGGCACCTACAATGAGCAGTTCTTC. The encoded protein is CATSDKEQGTYNEQFF.

V and J are TRBV4-3 and TRBJ2-1; D may correspond to TRBD1 or TRBD2 (6 bases each). Trimming left V 3 bases short and J 4 bases short, with 16 bases between. From germline, CDR1 is LGHNA and CDR2 YSLEER. CDR3 length: 16 amino acids. The CDR3: CASSQRGDTLYNEQFF. CDR3 in DNA: TGCGCCAGCAGCCAGAGGGGGGACACATTATACAATGAGCAGTTCTTC.

This clonotype was found a few times. The CDR3 here is CASSVAGVGSNEQFF. The CDR3 DNA reads TGTGCCAGCAGTGTAGCGGGAGTGGGTTCGAATGAGCAGTTCTTC. This rearrangement joins TRBV28 to TRBJ2-1; 9 nucleotides align to TRBD2. In germline, CDR1 is MDHEN, CDR2 SYDVKM. The junction had 9 bases not matched to a gene; V was cut back by 5 bases and J by 7 bases. This CDR3 has 15 amino acids. The full variable domain, with the rest looked up from reference TRBV28 and TRBJ2-1, is DVKVTQSSRYLVKRTGEKVFLECVQDMDHENMFWYRQDPGLGLRLIYFSYDVKMKEKGDIPEGYSVSREKKERFSLILESASTNQTSMYLCASSVAGVGSNEQFFGPGTRLTVL.

V gene TRBV24-1 combines with J gene TRBJ2-2; 9 bases agree with TRBD1. Germline V gene sequence: CDR1 KGHDR, CDR2 SFDVKD. The CDR3 runs 16 residues. Trimming took 0 bases from V and 6 from J; bases not matched to a gene: 4. The CDR3 sequence is CATSDLTQGAAGELFF. In DNA form, the CDR3 reads TGTGCCACCAGTGATTTGACACAGGGGGCGGCCGGGGAGCTGTTTTTT.

This clonotype showed up many times. Here the CDR3 DNA reads TGTGCCACCAGCAGCGGACAGGACAACACTGAAGCTTTCTTT. It is translated as CATSSGQDNTEAFF. V and J are TRBV15 and TRBJ1-1; 7 positions agree with TRBD1. Losses at the gene ends were 3 bases for V and 2 bases for J; bases not matched to a gene: 3. Germline V lookup: CDR1 LNHNV, CDR2 YYDKDF (reference sequence). The CDR3 runs to 14 residues.

Only a few counts were recorded for this clonotype. The V and J genes are TRBV7-2 and TRBJ2-1; a possible D gene is TRBD2 (6 bases). V dropped 5 bases and J dropped 7 bases, with 12 bases sitting between them. Germline V gene sequence: CDR1 SGHTA, CDR2 FQGNSA. The CDR3 covers 13 residues. CDR3 nucleotides: TGTGCCAGCAGCCCCCGGGGGATGAATGAGCAGTTCTTC. The encoded protein is CASSPRGMNEQFF. The full variable domain, its missing parts supplied by reference TRBV7-2 and TRBJ2-1, is GAGVSQSPSNKVTEKGKDVELRCDPISGHTALYWYRQSLGQGLEFLIYFQGNSAPDKSGLPSDRFSAERTGGSVSTLTIQRTQQEDSAVYLCASSPRGMNEQFFGPGTRLTVL.

As to this clonotype: Given the absence of the conserved phenylalanine or tryptophan at the CDR3 end, a read error is likely. J is TRBJ2-3 and V is TRBV11-2; D unclear. The germline V and J ends were trimmed by 5 bases and 2 bases, with 14 bases remaining between them. Germline V gene lookup returns CDR1 SGHAT and CDR2 FQNNGV. The CDR3 spans 15 residues. The CDR3 loop reads CASSGPSSLTDTQYL. The DNA for the CDR3 is TGTGCCAGCAGCGGACCCTCGAGTCTCACAGATACGCAGTATCTT.

This clonotype has ten or more counts. The chain uses TRBV12-3 or TRBV12-4 and TRBJ1-1; 8 bases agree with TRBD1. This CDR3 has 15 residues. The V and J ends lost 3 bases and 7 bases, in that order; junction bases with no gene match: 10. CDR3 loop: CASSFDQGALFEAFF. DNA for the CDR3: TGTGCCAGCAGTTTTGACCAGGGGGCCCTTTTTGAAGCTTTCTTT.

This clonotype showed up many times. The genes are TRBV20-1 and TRBJ2-3; D may be TRBD1 (5 bases). With 6 bases removed from V and 2 bases from J, the gap between germline ends came to 18 bases. This CDR3 has 15 amino acids. Germline V lookup: CDR1 DFQATT, CDR2 SNEGSKA (reference sequence). The CDR3 sequence: CSAAPRVGDTDTQYF. The CDR3, as DNA: TGCAGTGCCGCCCCCAGGGTAGGGGACACAGATACGCAGTATTTT.

This clonotype was counted between two and nine times. V gene TRBV9 combines with J gene TRBJ2-7, with TRBD2 identical over 9 bases. V lost 3 bases and J lost 6; bases outside the gene matches: 7. This CDR3 is 14 amino acids long. In germline, CDR1 is SGDLS, CDR2 YYNGEE. The CDR3 bases are TGTGCCAGCAGCGGTAGCGGGAGCAGCCGCGAGCAGTACTTC. Its protein is CASSGSGSSREQYF.

The chain links TRBV6-6 to TRBJ2-2; no definite D call. In germline, CDR1 is MNHNY, CDR2 SVGAGI (reference sequence). The CDR3 loop spans 14 amino acids. V lost 0 bases and J 6 bases, leaving 8 bases between the germline ends. CDR3 bases: TGTGCCAGCAGTTACTCTTCTCCCCCCGGGGAGCTGTTTTTT. Amino acid sequence: CASSYSSPPGELFF.

The chain couples TRBV9 to TRBJ2-2; 8 nucleotides align to TRBD2. Germline CDR1 reads SGDLS; CDR2 reads YYNGEE. The trim removed 3 bases at V and 8 bases at J, leaving 18 bases unmatched. The CDR3 covers 18 residues. CDR3 nucleotides: TGTGCCAGCAGCGCCAGCGTAAGCGGGAGAGGGGTCAGAGGGGAGCTGTTTTTT. Translation: CASSASVSGRGVRGELFF.

This chain uses TRBV27 with TRBJ2-1, with 8 bases lining up with TRBD2. The CDR3 totals 15 residues. Germline loops: CDR1 MNHEY, CDR2 SMNVEV (reference sequence). Unmatched junction bases numbered 2, after V lost 2 bases and J lost 2 bases. The chain's CDR3 is CASSLKTSAYNEQFF. The DNA for the CDR3 is TGTGCCAGCAGTTTAAAGACTAGCGCCTACAATGAGCAGTTCTTC.

This clonotype has just a few counts. This chain connects TRBV6-1 to TRBJ1-2, with TRBD1 matching 7 bases. Germline CDR1 reads MNHNS; CDR2 reads SASEGT. The CDR3 extends over 15 amino acids. Trimming removed 1 base from V and 5 bases from J; junction bases left unmatched: 7. The CDR3 loop is CASSEGPGTVYGYTF. The CDR3 nucleotides are TGTGCCAGCAGTGAAGGCCCCGGGACAGTTTATGGCTACACCTTC.